Below are 8 T cell receptor beta chains sequenced from a single sample in a study of control samples from healthy donors and cancer patients. Only in-frame clones appear in the TCRdb table, and some are missing; sequencing was by immunoSEQ multiplex PCR. The sample lists 110,000 to 150,000 clones; about 95% were seen once. The sample taken for sequencing was PBMCs. Source of these receptors: a man aged 55 to 70 with colorectal cancer.

This chain uses TRBV6-6 with TRBJ2-1, with D hard to call. CDR3 length: 16 residues. Trimming left V 5 bases short and J 9 bases short, with 23 bases between. In germline, CDR1 is MNHNY, CDR2 SVGAGI (reference sequence). The CDR3 DNA reads TGTGCCAGCAGTCCCCTCCTAAGGGCCCGCCTTTTTGAGCAGTTCTTC. Translated: CASSPLLRARLFEQFF.

In its sample, this clone was seen a few times. The genes are TRBV4-1 and TRBJ2-2; 10 positions agree with TRBD1. The V segment lost 2 bases and the J segment 5 bases; nucleotides outside the gene matches: 2. Germline V lookup: CDR1 MGHRA, CDR2 YSYEKL. The CDR3 is made up of 15 amino acids. CDR3 protein: CASSQWTGGTGELFF. The CDR3 DNA follows: TGCGCCAGCAGCCAATGGACAGGGGGGACCGGGGAGCTGTTTTTT.

The rearrangement uses TRBV5-6 and TRBJ1-5, with D unclear. The CDR3 covers 15 residues. V lost 5 bases to trimming and J lost 3 bases, with 15 bases between them. Germline CDR1 and CDR2: SGHDT and YYEEEE. The DNA of the CDR3 is TGTGCCAGCAGTTTATATCCGGGGTTCAATCAGCCCCAGCATTTT. As protein: CASSLYPGFNQPQHF.

The chain is built from TRBV7-2 and TRBJ2-7; unclear D gene. The germline CDR1 and CDR2 sequences are SGHTA and FQGNSA. V lost 1 base and J 0 bases, leaving 10 bases between the germline ends. CDR3 length: 15 amino acids. In DNA, the CDR3 is TGTGCCAGCAGCTTAGGTTTCAGTTCCTCCTACGAGCAGTACTTC. Encoded protein: CASSLGFSSSYEQYF.

This rearrangement joins TRBV5-1 to TRBJ2-5, with D possibly being TRBD1 (6 bases). This CDR3 has 16 residues. Germline CDR1 is SGHRS and CDR2 is YFSETQ. Trimming pared 4 bases from V and 3 bases from J, leaving 19 bases between. The CDR3 DNA sequence: TGCGCCAGCAGCGGACTGGGGGCTCGGGCTAAAGAGACCCAGTACTTC. Translation gives CASSGLGARAKETQYF.

The rearrangement joins TRBV4-1 to TRBJ2-5, with unresolved D. The CDR3 extends over 15 amino acids. CDR1 is MGHRA and CDR2 is YSYEKL in the germline V gene. The V end lost 3 bases, the J end lost 2 bases, and 13 bases lay between the germline ends. Written as DNA, the CDR3 is TGCGCCAGCAGCCAGACGTCGGGTCGGCAAGAGACCCAGTACTTC. It is translated as CASSQTSGRQETQYF.

This clone has more than one count but fewer than ten. This rearrangement joins TRBV3-1 (or the pseudogene TRBV3-2) to TRBJ1-2; possible D gene TRBD1, 5 bases. The germline CDR1 and CDR2 sequences are LGHDT and YNNKEL (reference sequence). The germline V and J ends were trimmed by 1 base and 4 bases, with 13 bases remaining between them. This CDR3 has 15 amino acids. The CDR3 loop is CASSQASGGIYGYTF. Written as DNA, the CDR3 is TGTGCCAGCAGCCAAGCCTCCGGGGGGATCTATGGCTACACCTTC.

The V call is TRBV7-9, the J call TRBJ2-7; D possibly corresponds to TRBD2 (6 bases). CDR1 and CDR2 from the germline V gene are SEHNR and FQNEAQ (reference sequence). The CDR3 runs to 13 residues. Between the trimmed V and J ends, which lost 5 bases and 4 bases, there was a span of 12 bases. In nucleotides, the CDR3 is TGTGCCAGCAGCCAAGGCAGCGGGTACGAGCAGTACTTC. Translating gives CASSQGSGYEQYF.